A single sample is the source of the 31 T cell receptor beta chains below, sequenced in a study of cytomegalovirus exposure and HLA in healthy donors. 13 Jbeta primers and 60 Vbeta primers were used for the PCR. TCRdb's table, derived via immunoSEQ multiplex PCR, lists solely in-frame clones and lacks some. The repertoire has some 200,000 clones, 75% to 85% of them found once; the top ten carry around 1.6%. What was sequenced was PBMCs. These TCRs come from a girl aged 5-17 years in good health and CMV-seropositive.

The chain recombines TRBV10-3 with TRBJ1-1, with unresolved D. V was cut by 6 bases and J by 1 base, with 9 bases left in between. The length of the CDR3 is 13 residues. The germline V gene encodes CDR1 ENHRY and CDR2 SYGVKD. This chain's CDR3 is CAISPQQNTEAFF. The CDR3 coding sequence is TGTGCCATCAGCCCACAGCAGAACACTGAAGCTTTCTTT.

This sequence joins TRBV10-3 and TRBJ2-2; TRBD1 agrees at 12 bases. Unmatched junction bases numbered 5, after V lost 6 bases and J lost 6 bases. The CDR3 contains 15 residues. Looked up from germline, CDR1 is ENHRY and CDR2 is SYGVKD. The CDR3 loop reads CAIRRGTGGSGELFF. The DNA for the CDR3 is TGTGCCATCAGGCGCGGGACAGGGGGCTCCGGGGAGCTGTTTTTT.

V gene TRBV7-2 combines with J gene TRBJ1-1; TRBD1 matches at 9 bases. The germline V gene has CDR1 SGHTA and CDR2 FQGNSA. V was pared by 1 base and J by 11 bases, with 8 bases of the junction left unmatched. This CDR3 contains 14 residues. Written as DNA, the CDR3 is TGTGCCAGCAGCTTAGTCCGGGACAGGGATGTCGCTTTCTTT. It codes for CASSLVRDRDVAFF. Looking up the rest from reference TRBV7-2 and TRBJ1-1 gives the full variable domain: GAGVSQSPSNKVTEKGKDVELRCDPISGHTALYWYRQSLGQGLEFLIYFQGNSAPDKSGLPSDRFSAERTGGSVSTLTIQRTQQEDSAVYLCASSLVRDRDVAFFGQGTRLTVV.

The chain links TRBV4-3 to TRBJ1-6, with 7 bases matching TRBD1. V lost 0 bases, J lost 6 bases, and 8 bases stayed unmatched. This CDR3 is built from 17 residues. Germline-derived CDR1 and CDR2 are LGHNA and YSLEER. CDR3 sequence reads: CASSQDSPRGRNSPLHF. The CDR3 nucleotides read TGCGCCAGCAGCCAAGATAGCCCTAGGGGGCGTAATTCACCCCTCCACTTT.

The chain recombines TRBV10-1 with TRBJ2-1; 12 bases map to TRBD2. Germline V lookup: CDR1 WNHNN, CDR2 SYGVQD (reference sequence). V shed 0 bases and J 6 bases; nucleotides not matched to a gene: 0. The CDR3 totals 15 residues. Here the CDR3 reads CASSESTSGGNEQFF. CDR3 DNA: TGCGCCAGCAGTGAGTCGACTAGCGGGGGCAATGAGCAGTTCTTC.

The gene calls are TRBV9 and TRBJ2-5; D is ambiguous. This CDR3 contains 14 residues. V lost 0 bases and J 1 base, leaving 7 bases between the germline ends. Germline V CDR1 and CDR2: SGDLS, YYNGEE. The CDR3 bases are TGTGCCAGCAGCGTAGCTGCCAGCCAAGAGACCCAGTACTTC. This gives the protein CASSVAASQETQYF.

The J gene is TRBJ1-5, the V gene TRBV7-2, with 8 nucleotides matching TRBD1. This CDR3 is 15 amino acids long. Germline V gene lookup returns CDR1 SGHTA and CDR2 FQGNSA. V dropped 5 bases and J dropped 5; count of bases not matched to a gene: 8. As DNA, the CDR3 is TGTGCCAGCAGCACATCAGGGGGCCACCATCAGCCCCAGCATTTT. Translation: CASSTSGGHHQPQHF.

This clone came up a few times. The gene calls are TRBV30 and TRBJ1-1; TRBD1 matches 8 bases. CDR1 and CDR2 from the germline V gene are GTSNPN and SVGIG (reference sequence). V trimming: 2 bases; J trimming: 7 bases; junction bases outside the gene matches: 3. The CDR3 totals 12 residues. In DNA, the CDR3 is TGTGCCTGGAGTTCCGGACAGGGTGAAGCTTTCTTT. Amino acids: CAWSSGQGEAFF.

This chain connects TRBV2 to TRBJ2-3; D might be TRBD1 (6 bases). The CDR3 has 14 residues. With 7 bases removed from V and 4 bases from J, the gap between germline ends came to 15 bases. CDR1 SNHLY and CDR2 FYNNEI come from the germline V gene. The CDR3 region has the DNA TGTGCCAGCATGAACAGGGAAGGGCCAGATACGCAGTATTTT. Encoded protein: CASMNREGPDTQYF.

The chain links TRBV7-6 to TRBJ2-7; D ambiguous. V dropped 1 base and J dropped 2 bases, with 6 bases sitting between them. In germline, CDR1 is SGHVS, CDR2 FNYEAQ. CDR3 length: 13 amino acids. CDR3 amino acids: CASSLVTAYEQYF. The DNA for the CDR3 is TGTGCCAGCAGCTTAGTTACAGCCTACGAGCAGTACTTC.

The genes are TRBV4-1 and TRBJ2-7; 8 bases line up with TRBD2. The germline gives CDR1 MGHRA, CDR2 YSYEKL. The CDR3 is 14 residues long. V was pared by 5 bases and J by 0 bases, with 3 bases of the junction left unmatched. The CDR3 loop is CASSSSGGSYEQYF. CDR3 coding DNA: TGCGCCAGCAGCTCCAGCGGGGGCTCCTACGAGCAGTACTTC.

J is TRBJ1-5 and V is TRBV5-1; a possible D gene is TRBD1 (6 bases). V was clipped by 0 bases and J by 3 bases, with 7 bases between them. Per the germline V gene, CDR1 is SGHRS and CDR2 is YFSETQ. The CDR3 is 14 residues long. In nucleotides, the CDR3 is TGCGCCAGCAGCTTGGGACAGGACAATCAGCCCCAGCATTTT. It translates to CASSLGQDNQPQHF.

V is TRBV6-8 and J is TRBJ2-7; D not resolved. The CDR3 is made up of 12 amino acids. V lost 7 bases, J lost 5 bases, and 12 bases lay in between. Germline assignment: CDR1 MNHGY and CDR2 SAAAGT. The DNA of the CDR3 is TGTGCCAGCATCCAGGAAAACGACGAGCAGTACTTC. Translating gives CASIQENDEQYF.

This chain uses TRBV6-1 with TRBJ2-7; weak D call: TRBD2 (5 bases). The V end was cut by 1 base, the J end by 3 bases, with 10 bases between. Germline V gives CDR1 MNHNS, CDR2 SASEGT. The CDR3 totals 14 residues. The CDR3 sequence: CASSEERTDYEQYF. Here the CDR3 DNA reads TGTGCCAGCAGTGAAGAGCGGACGGACTACGAGCAGTACTTC.

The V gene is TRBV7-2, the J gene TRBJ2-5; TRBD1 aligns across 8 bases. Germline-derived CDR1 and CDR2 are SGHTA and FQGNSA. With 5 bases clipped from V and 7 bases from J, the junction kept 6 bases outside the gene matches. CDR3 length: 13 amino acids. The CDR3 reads CASSPGTGGTQYF. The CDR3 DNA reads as TGTGCCAGCAGCCCCGGGACAGGCGGGACCCAGTACTTC.

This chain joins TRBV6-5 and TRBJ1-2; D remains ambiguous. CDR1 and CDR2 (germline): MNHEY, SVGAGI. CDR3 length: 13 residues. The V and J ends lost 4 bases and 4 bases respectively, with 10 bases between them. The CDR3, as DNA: TGTGCCAGCAGTTTCGACACTGCCTATGGCTACACCTTC. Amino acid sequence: CASSFDTAYGYTF.

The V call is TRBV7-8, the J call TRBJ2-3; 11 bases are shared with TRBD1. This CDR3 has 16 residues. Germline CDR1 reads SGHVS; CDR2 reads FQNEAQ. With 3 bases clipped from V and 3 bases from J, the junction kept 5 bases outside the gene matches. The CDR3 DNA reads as TGTGCCAGCAGCTTTGTCGGGACAGGGGGGACAGATACGCAGTATTTT. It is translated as CASSFVGTGGTDTQYF.

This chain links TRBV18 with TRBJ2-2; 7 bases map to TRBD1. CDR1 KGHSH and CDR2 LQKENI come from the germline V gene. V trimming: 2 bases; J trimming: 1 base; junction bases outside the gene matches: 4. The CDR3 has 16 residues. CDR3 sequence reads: CASSPLTGVNTGELFF. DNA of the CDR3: TGTGCCAGCTCACCATTAACAGGGGTGAACACCGGGGAGCTGTTTTTT.

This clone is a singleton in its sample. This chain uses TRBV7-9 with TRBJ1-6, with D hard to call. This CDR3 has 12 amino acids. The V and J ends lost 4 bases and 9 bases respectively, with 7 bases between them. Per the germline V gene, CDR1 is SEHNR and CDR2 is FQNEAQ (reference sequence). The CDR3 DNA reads TGTGCCAGCAGCTCCGGCGGTTCACCCCTCCACTTT. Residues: CASSSGGSPLHF. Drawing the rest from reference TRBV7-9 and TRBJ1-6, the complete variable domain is DTGVSQNPRHKITKRGQNVTFRCDPISEHNRLYWYRQTLGQGPEFLTYFQNEAQLEKSRLLSDRFSAERPKGSFSTLEIQRTEQGDSAMYLCASSSGGSPLHFGNGTRLTVT.

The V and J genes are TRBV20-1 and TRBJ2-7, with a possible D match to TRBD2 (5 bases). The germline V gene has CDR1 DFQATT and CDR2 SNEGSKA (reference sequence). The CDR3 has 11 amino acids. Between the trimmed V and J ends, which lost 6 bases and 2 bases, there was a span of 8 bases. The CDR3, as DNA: TGCAGTGCGAGGGAGACCTACGAGCAGTACTTC. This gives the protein CSARETYEQYF.

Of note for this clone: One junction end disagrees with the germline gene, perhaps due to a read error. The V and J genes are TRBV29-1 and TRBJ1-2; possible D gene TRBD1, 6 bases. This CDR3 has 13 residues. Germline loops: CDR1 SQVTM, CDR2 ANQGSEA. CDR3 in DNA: TGCAGCGTTGGAACAGGGCCAAACTATGGCTGCACCTTC. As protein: CSVGTGPNYGCTF.

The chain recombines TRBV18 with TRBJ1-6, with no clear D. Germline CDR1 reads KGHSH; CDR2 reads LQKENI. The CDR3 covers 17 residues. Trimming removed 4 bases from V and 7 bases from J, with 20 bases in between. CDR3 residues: CASSLSLPERVNSPLHF. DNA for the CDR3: TGTGCCAGCTCACTAAGTCTTCCGGAACGGGTAAATTCACCCCTCCACTTT.

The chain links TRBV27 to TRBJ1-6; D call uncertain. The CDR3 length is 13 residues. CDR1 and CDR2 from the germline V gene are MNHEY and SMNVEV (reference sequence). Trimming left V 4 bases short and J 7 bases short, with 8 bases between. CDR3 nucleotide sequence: TGTGCCAGCAGTTCCGGTTTGAATTCACCCCTCCACTTT. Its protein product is CASSSGLNSPLHF.

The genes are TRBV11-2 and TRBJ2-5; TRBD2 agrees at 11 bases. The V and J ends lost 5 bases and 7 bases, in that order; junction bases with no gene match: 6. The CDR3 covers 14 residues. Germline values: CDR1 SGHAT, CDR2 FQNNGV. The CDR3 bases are TGTGCCAGCAGCCCTAGTAGCGGGGGGGCGACCCAGTACTTC. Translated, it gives CASSPSSGGATQYF.

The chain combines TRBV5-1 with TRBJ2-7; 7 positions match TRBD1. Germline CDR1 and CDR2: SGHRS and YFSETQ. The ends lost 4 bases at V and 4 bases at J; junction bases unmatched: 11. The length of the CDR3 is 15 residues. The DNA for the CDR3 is TGCGCCAGCAGCCTAGGGACAGCCCTAGGGTACGAGCAGTACTTC. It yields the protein CASSLGTALGYEQYF.

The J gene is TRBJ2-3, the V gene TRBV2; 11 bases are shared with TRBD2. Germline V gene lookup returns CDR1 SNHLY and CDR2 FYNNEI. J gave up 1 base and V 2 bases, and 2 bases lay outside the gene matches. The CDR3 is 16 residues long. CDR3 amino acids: CASSELAGGRTDTQYF. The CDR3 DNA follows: TGTGCCAGCAGTGAACTAGCGGGGGGCCGCACAGATACGCAGTATTTT.

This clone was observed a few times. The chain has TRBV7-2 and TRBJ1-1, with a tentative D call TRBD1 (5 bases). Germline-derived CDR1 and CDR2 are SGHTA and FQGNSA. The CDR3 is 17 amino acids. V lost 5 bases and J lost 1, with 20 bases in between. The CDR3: CASSRGRGGLTNTEAFF. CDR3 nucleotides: TGTGCCAGCAGCCGAGGGCGCGGGGGTCTAACGAACACTGAAGCTTTCTTT.

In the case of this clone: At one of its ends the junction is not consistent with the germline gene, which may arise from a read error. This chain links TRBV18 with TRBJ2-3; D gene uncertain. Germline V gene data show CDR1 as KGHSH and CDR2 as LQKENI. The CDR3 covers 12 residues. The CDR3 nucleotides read TGTGCCGGCTCCGGGAGCACAGATACGCAGTATTTT. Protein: CAGSGSTDTQYF.

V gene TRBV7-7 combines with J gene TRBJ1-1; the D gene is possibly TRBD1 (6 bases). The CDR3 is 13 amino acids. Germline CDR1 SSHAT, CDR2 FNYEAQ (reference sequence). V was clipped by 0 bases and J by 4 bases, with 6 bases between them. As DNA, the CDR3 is TGTGCCAGCAGCTTAGCCAGGGGCACTGAAGCTTTCTTT. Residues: CASSLARGTEAFF. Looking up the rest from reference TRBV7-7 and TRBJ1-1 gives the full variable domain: GAGVSQSPRYKVTKRGQDVTLRCDPISSHATLYWYQQALGQGPEFLTYFNYEAQPDKSGLPSDRFSAERPEGSISTLTIQRTEQRDSAMYRCASSLARGTEAFFGQGTRLTVV.

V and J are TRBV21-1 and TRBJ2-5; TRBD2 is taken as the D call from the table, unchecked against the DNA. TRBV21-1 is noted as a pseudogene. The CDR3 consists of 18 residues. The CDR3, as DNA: TGTGCCAGCAGCAAAGCGCGGACTAGCGGGGGGCGAGAAGAGACCCAGTACTTC. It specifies CASSKARTSGGREETQYF.

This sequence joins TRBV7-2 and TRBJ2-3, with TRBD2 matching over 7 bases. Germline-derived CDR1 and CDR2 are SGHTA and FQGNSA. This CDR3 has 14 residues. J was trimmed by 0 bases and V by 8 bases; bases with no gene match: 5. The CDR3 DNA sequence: TGTGCCAGCGGGAGCGGGGTAAGCACAGATACGCAGTATTTT. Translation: CASGSGVSTDTQYF. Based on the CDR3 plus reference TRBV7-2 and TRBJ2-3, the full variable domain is GAGVSQSPSNKVTEKGKDVELRCDPISGHTALYWYRQSLGQGLEFLIYFQGNSAPDKSGLPSDRFSAERTGGSVSTLTIQRTQQEDSAVYLCASGSGVSTDTQYFGPGTRLTVL.